The 30 T cell receptor beta chains below come from one sample, sequenced in a study of T-cell memory formation after mild COVID-19. TCRdb ran MiXCR on the 5' RACE reads and lists one entry per CDR3 protein. The sample lists about 180,000 distinct CDR3 sequences, roughly 17% occurring once. The sample comprised PBMCs or a T cell subset sorted from them (not recorded which). The origin of the receptors is an adult woman who had mild COVID-19 (a few samples of this study predate the infection). Cell type and time point are not known.

The chain links TRBV5-1 to TRBJ2-6; 11 bases align to TRBD2. CDR1 SGHRS and CDR2 YFSETQ come from the germline V gene. V was pared by 3 bases and J by 2 bases, with 7 bases of the junction left unmatched. The length of the CDR3 is 18 residues. The CDR3 spells CASSSSTSGSTGANVLTF. In DNA, the CDR3 is TGCGCCAGCAGCTCCTCCACTAGCGGGAGTACTGGGGCCAACGTCCTGACTTTC.

This clonotype was picked up a small number of times. The CDR3 DNA reads TGTGCCAGCTCACCGCTCACCGATGAGACCCAGTACTTC. Translating gives CASSPLTDETQYF. The V call is TRBV18, the J call TRBJ2-5; D remains unclear. V gave up 3 bases and J gave up 5 bases, with 10 bases separating them. Per germline, CDR1 KGHSH and CDR2 LQKENI. This CDR3 has 13 residues.

This rearrangement joins TRBV5-1 to TRBJ2-3; maybe TRBD1 (5 bases). The V gene lost 0 bases and the J gene lost 1 base, with 9 bases spanning the gap. CDR1 is SGHRS and CDR2 is YFSETQ in the germline V gene. The CDR3 is made up of 15 amino acids. The CDR3 DNA follows: TGCGCCAGCAGCTTGGGGGTACAGGGCACAGATACGCAGTATTTT. This sequence encodes CASSLGVQGTDTQYF.

This clonotype was seen only a few times. The chain carries TRBV7-9 and TRBJ1-1; 8 bases agree with TRBD1. The J segment lost 5 bases and the V segment lost 5 bases, leaving 7 bases of the junction unmatched. CDR1 and CDR2 from the germline V gene are SEHNR and FQNEAQ (reference sequence). The CDR3 is made up of 14 amino acids. For the CDR3, the DNA is TGTGCCAGCAGCGGTCGGACAGGGAGGACTGAAGCTTTCTTT. This gives the protein CASSGRTGRTEAFF.

This clonotype was detected ten times or more. The chain carries TRBV12-3 or TRBV12-4 and TRBJ2-1, with D possibly being TRBD1 (5 bases). The CDR3 is 14 amino acids. V lost 2 bases to trimming and J lost 3 bases, with 8 bases between them. CDR3: CASSLRQGYNEQFF. For the CDR3, the DNA is TGTGCCAGCAGTTTAAGGCAGGGCTACAATGAGCAGTTCTTC.

This clonotype was seen only once. The chain uses TRBV6-6 and TRBJ1-2, with 8 bases that match TRBD1. The CDR3 extends over 15 amino acids. Germline CDR1 and CDR2: MNHNY and SVGAGI (reference sequence). J gave up 3 bases and V 5 bases, and 8 bases lay outside the gene matches. The CDR3 reads CASSAPDREYYGYTF. The CDR3 DNA reads as TGTGCCAGCAGTGCACCGGACAGGGAGTACTATGGCTACACCTTC.

This rearrangement joins TRBV21-1 to TRBJ1-6; the table calls TRBD1, which could not be checked here. TRBV21-1 is listed as a pseudogene. CDR3 length: 17 residues. The CDR3 reads CASSKVLQVMVDSPLHF. In DNA form, the CDR3 reads TGTGCCAGCAGCAAAGTCCTACAGGTTATGGTTGATTCACCCCTCCACTTT.

This chain's CDR3 is CASSLAHVGGGNTIYF. CDR3 nucleotide sequence: TGTGCCAGCAGTTTAGCGCACGTTGGGGGTGGAAACACCATATATTTT. The chain combines TRBV12-3 or TRBV12-4 with TRBJ1-3; possibly TRBD1 for D (5 bases). V shed 0 bases and J shed 3 bases, with 12 bases lying between them. This CDR3 comprises 16 residues.

This clonotype was observed a handful of times. V usage is TRBV7-2 and J usage is TRBJ1-1, with D unclear. Germline V gene sequence: CDR1 SGHTA, CDR2 FQGNSA. V was shortened by 3 bases and J by 3 bases, with 8 bases between the two germline ends. This CDR3 has 13 amino acids. CDR3 DNA: TGTGCCAGCAGCTTTACCGACTACACTGAAGCTTTCTTT. It is translated as CASSFTDYTEAFF.

The rearrangement uses TRBV3-1 and TRBJ2-5; 7 bases are a match to TRBD2. The CDR3 extends over 13 amino acids. The junction had 2 bases not matched to a gene; V was cut back by 4 bases and J by 3 bases. Germline assignment: CDR1 LGHDT and CDR2 YNNKEL (reference sequence). The DNA for the CDR3 is TGTGCCAGCAGCCTGCGGGGGAAAGAGACCCAGTACTTC. Its translation: CASSLRGKETQYF.

A few counts support this clonotype. The V and J genes are TRBV4-3 and TRBJ2-1; D is perhaps TRBD1 or TRBD2 (6 bases each). With 0 bases removed from V and 2 bases from J, the gap between germline ends came to 17 bases. This CDR3 contains 18 residues. Per the germline V gene, CDR1 is LGHNA and CDR2 is YSLEER. The DNA for the CDR3 is TGCGCCAGCAGCCAAGATAGGGGCGGAGGGGGGCCCTACAATGAGCAGTTCTTC. Its protein is CASSQDRGGGGPYNEQFF.

J is TRBJ2-7 and V is TRBV6-5; D is unclear. The V gene's germline CDR1 is MNHEY and CDR2 SVGAGI. V was cut by 8 bases and J by 7 bases, with 21 bases left in between. The CDR3 has 14 amino acids. CDR3 sequence (DNA): TGTGCCAGCGCCAATCGTCGTAGTACTAAGGAGCAGTACTTC. Residues: CASANRRSTKEQYF.

This clonotype showed up just a few times. The chain carries TRBV18 and TRBJ1-1; 8 bases are a match to TRBD1. The V gene's germline CDR1 is KGHSH and CDR2 LQKENI. V trimming: 4 bases; J trimming: 0 bases; junction bases outside the gene matches: 10. The CDR3 totals 17 residues. The CDR3 sequence is CASSRRQGLAMNTEAFF. DNA of the CDR3: TGTGCCAGCTCACGGAGACAGGGGTTGGCCATGAACACTGAAGCTTTCTTT.

About this clonotype itself: Sequence at one end of the junction differs from germline and may be a read error. The chain employs TRBV7-3 and TRBJ2-5, with 9 nucleotides matching TRBD2. CDR1 is SGHTA and CDR2 is FQGTGA in the germline V gene. The CDR3 length is 11 residues. The CDR3 DNA reads as TGTCCCAGCAGCGGGGGGGAGACCCAGTACTTC. The encoded protein is CPSSGGETQYF. The full variable domain, with the rest looked up from reference TRBV7-3 and TRBJ2-5, is GAGVSQTPSNKVTEKGKYVELRCDPISGHTALYWYRQSLGQGPEFLIYFQGTGAADDSGLPNDRFFAVRPEGSVSTLKIQRTERGDSAVYLCPSSGGETQYFGPGTRLLVL.

This sequence joins TRBV6-5 and TRBJ2-3; TRBD1 is a possible D gene (5 bases). The CDR3 extends over 16 amino acids. Trimming pared 5 bases from V and 6 bases from J, leaving 21 bases between. Germline V CDR1 and CDR2: MNHEY, SVGAGI. Written as DNA, the CDR3 is TGTGCCAGCAGTACTCCCTGGGGTACAGGCAGGGATACGCAGTATTTT. Translating gives CASSTPWGTGRDTQYF.

The chain recombines TRBV27 with TRBJ2-7, with D possibly being TRBD2 (6 bases). The CDR3 is made up of 14 amino acids. CDR1 is MNHEY, CDR2 SMNVEV, per germline (reference sequence). Deletions cut 7 bases from V and 2 bases from J, with 15 bases between. CDR3 loop: CASKGRGSAYEQYF. The CDR3 DNA follows: TGTGCCAGCAAAGGGCGGGGCTCCGCCTACGAGCAGTACTTC.

This clonotype was observed a handful of times. The J gene is TRBJ2-7, the V gene TRBV5-1; 10 nucleotides align to TRBD1. The CDR3 totals 15 residues. V lost 0 bases to trimming and J lost 3 bases; unmatched junction nucleotides: 3. Germline loops: CDR1 SGHRS, CDR2 YFSETQ. The CDR3 sequence is CASSLETGGYYEQYF. CDR3 DNA: TGCGCCAGCAGCTTGGAGACAGGGGGCTACTACGAGCAGTACTTC.

This clonotype was seen a few times. The V gene is TRBV28, the J gene TRBJ1-1; D remains unclear. The CDR3 contains 16 residues. CDR1 and CDR2 (germline): MDHEN, SYDVKM. V lost 6 bases, J lost 1 base, and 18 bases lay in between. The chain's CDR3 is CASSLIPGSGNTEAFF. For the CDR3, the DNA is TGTGCCAGCAGCCTAATCCCCGGGTCGGGGAACACTGAAGCTTTCTTT.

The chain links TRBV7-9 to TRBJ2-1; 7 positions agree with TRBD2. Trimming removed 5 bases from V and 2 bases from J; junction bases left unmatched: 12. The CDR3 spans 17 residues. Germline V gene sequence: CDR1 SEHNR, CDR2 FQNEAQ (reference sequence). DNA for the CDR3: TGTGCCAGCAGCGCGGGGAGAACGGGACTACCCTACAATGAGCAGTTCTTC. Its protein is CASSAGRTGLPYNEQFF. Supplemented by reference TRBV7-9 and TRBJ2-1, the full variable domain reads DTGVSQNPRHKITKRGQNVTFRCDPISEHNRLYWYRQTLGQGPEFLTYFQNEAQLEKSRLLSDRFSAERPKGSFSTLEIQRTEQGDSAMYLCASSAGRTGLPYNEQFFGPGTRLTVL.

Only a few counts were recorded for this clonotype. The chain couples TRBV29-1 to TRBJ2-7; D not resolved. V lost 3 bases to trimming and J lost 3 bases, with 9 bases between them. Germline V gene data show CDR1 as SQVTM and CDR2 as ANQGSEA. The CDR3 contains 12 residues. CDR3 coding DNA: TGCAGCGTTGAGCGACCGGGCTACGAGCAGTACTTC. Translation: CSVERPGYEQYF.

This clonotype occurred a few times. J is TRBJ2-1 and V is TRBV15; 10 bases agree with TRBD2. Germline V CDR1 and CDR2: LNHNV, YYDKDF (reference sequence). V trimming: 9 bases; J trimming: 7 bases; junction bases outside the gene matches: 12. The CDR3 has 15 residues. Written as DNA, the CDR3 is TGTGCCACTTCTAGCGGGAGTGGGTTCTCAAATGAGCAGTTCTTC. As protein: CATSSGSGFSNEQFF.

In this sample, this clonotype turned up many times. The CDR3 DNA is TGTGCCAGCAGCTATGCCCAGCGGACAGGCCCCTCAACCTACAATGAGCAGTTCTTC. This sequence encodes CASSYAQRTGPSTYNEQFF. The V and J genes are TRBV6-2 or TRBV6-3 and TRBJ2-1; 7 bases match TRBD1. Per the germline V gene, CDR1 is MNHEY and CDR2 is SVGEGT. The CDR3 has 19 amino acids. The V and J ends lost 6 bases and 2 bases, in that order; junction bases with no gene match: 19.

This clonotype was seen many times. The V and J genes are TRBV5-1 and TRBJ2-3, with 8 bases fitting TRBD2. This CDR3 comprises 17 residues. In germline, CDR1 is SGHRS, CDR2 YFSETQ. V gave up 0 bases and J gave up 2 bases; unmatched junction bases: 8. The CDR3 bases are TGCGCCAGCAGCTTGGGAACGGCGGGGGGTAACACAGATACGCAGTATTTT. It translates to CASSLGTAGGNTDTQYF.

The V and J genes are TRBV9 and TRBJ2-7; D is possibly TRBD1 (5 bases). Per germline, CDR1 SGDLS and CDR2 YYNGEE. The CDR3 sequence is 16 residues long. V was pared by 4 bases and J by 4 bases, with 21 bases between. The CDR3 DNA reads as TGTGCCAGCAGCCCACAACTTGGCTCAGGGATGTACGAGCAGTACTTC. It specifies CASSPQLGSGMYEQYF.

This clonotype was observed a handful of times. An end of the junction differs from the germline gene, which may be a read error. This chain uses TRBV7-2 with TRBJ2-5; 7 nucleotides align to TRBD1. The CDR3 is 12 residues long. CDR1 is SGHTA and CDR2 is FQGNSA in the germline V gene. The CDR3: CASSPVPGQRTF. The DNA for the CDR3 is TGTGCCAGCAGCCCAGTCCCGGGACAGAGAACCTTC. The full variable domain, completed using reference TRBV7-2 and TRBJ2-5, is GAGVSQSPSNKVTEKGKDVELRCDPISGHTALYWYRQSLGQGLEFLIYFQGNSAPDKSGLPSDRFSAERTGGSVSTLTIQRTQQEDSAVYLCASSPVPGQRTFGPGTRLLVL.

The chain joins TRBV7-2 to TRBJ1-1; D possibly corresponds to TRBD1 (5 bases). The V gene's germline CDR1 is SGHTA and CDR2 FQGNSA. CDR3 size: 16 residues. Trimming stripped 4 bases from V and 1 base from J, with 16 bases between. The CDR3 spells CASSWGPRPGNTEAFF. Here the CDR3 DNA reads TGTGCCAGCAGCTGGGGACCCAGGCCGGGGAACACTGAAGCTTTCTTT.

This clonotype was counted only a few times. The chain has TRBV3-1 and TRBJ2-7; D is unclear. Germline V CDR1 and CDR2: LGHDT, YNNKEL (reference sequence). The V end lost 3 bases, the J end lost 5 bases, and 8 bases lay between the germline ends. CDR3 length: 12 amino acids. The CDR3 is CASSQATNEQYF. For the CDR3, the DNA is TGTGCCAGCAGCCAGGCGACGAACGAGCAGTACTTC.

The J gene is TRBJ2-7, the V gene TRBV7-8, with 9 bases aligning to TRBD1. The trim removed 5 bases at V and 0 bases at J, leaving 11 bases unmatched. Germline V lookup: CDR1 SGHVS, CDR2 FQNEAQ. CDR3 length: 17 amino acids. CDR3 in DNA: TGTGCCAGCAGCCCGGCGCAGCGGGACAGGGTCTCCTACGAGCAGTACTTC. It is translated as CASSPAQRDRVSYEQYF.

This clonotype showed up just a few times. The chain has TRBV5-1 and TRBJ2-3; 9 positions match TRBD2. Germline V gives CDR1 SGHRS, CDR2 YFSETQ. Trimming cost V 3 bases and J 0 bases; bases outside gene matches: 5. The CDR3 totals 16 residues. The CDR3 bases are TGCGCCAGCAGCTCAAGCGGGGGGACTAGCACAGATACGCAGTATTTT. This gives the protein CASSSSGGTSTDTQYF.

This sequence joins TRBV7-2 and TRBJ2-7, with D unclear. V lost 1 base, J lost 1 base, and 11 bases lay in between. The CDR3 totals 15 residues. From germline, CDR1 is SGHTA and CDR2 FQGNSA. The CDR3 reads CASSLEFYGSYEQYF. CDR3 nucleotides: TGTGCCAGCAGCTTAGAGTTCTACGGGTCCTACGAGCAGTACTTC.